Following are 18 T cell receptor beta chains from one sample sequenced in a study of response to subunit inactivated influenza vaccine. TCRdb used MiXCR to reprocess the RT-PCR reads, holding one entry per CDR3 protein. The table shows about 240,000 distinct CDR3 sequences, with 12% occurring only once. The sample in question was non-naive T cells sorted from PBMCs, obtained 14 to 15 days before vaccination. The receptors were gathered from a man aged 50-59 years who received an inactivated influenza vaccine.

V is TRBV24-1 and J is TRBJ2-1, with D possibly being TRBD2 (6 bases). This CDR3 has 17 amino acids. Trimming took off 3 bases at V and 1 base at J, with 15 bases between the two ends. Germline loops: CDR1 KGHDR, CDR2 SFDVKD. CDR3 loop: CATSDAGGTGSYNEQFF. In DNA, the CDR3 is TGTGCCACCAGTGATGCGGGCGGGACGGGATCCTACAATGAGCAGTTCTTC.

V gene TRBV5-5 combines with J gene TRBJ2-2, with D perhaps TRBD2 (5 bases). From germline, CDR1 is SGHKS and CDR2 YYEKEE (reference sequence). Trimming cost V 2 bases and J 5 bases, with 10 bases left between them. The CDR3 sequence is 14 residues long. The CDR3 is CASSFGERTGELFF. DNA for the CDR3: TGTGCCAGCAGCTTCGGGGAGCGGACCGGGGAGCTGTTTTTT.

This clonotype was found a few times. The gene calls are TRBV12-3 or TRBV12-4 and TRBJ1-1; a weak D match, TRBD1 (5 bases). This CDR3 is 16 amino acids long. The V end lost 6 bases, the J end lost 2 bases, and 19 bases lay between the germline ends. The CDR3 protein is CASRETRRQINTEAFF. The CDR3 DNA sequence: TGTGCCAGCAGAGAGACCAGACGACAGATAAACACTGAAGCTTTCTTT.

The chain links TRBV20-1 to TRBJ2-3; 9 bases map to TRBD2. Trimming at V came to 3 bases and at J to 3 bases, leaving 4 bases not matched to a gene. CDR1 and CDR2 from the germline V gene are DFQATT and SNEGSKA (reference sequence). CDR3 size: 14 residues. CDR3 nucleotides: TGCAGTGCTAGTGGGCTAGCGGGGACAGATACGCAGTATTTT. It is translated as CSASGLAGTDTQYF.

The chain joins TRBV30 to TRBJ1-5; 12 bases are a match to TRBD1. The CDR3 has 17 residues. V shed 3 bases, J shed 5 bases, and the junction held 11 bases outside the gene matches. Germline loops: CDR1 GTSNPN, CDR2 SVGIG (reference sequence). CDR3: CAWSPGTGGQGHQPQHF. In DNA form, the CDR3 reads TGTGCCTGGAGCCCCGGGACAGGGGGCCAAGGACATCAGCCCCAGCATTTT.

This clonotype was picked up many times. The V gene is TRBV12-3 or TRBV12-4, the J gene TRBJ1-5, with D hard to call. The CDR3 has 13 amino acids. V lost 2 bases to trimming and J lost 8 bases, with 10 bases between them. CDR3 protein: CASSLIQPEPQHF. The CDR3 DNA reads TGTGCCAGCAGTTTAATACAGCCGGAGCCCCAGCATTTT.

This clonotype was counted ten times or more. The chain carries TRBV5-4 and TRBJ1-1; possibly TRBD1 for D (6 bases). CDR3 length: 12 residues. Looked up from germline, CDR1 is SGHNT and CDR2 is YYREEE (reference sequence). Trimming removed 6 bases from V and 4 bases from J, with 10 bases in between. The CDR3 here is CASTAGATEAFF. The CDR3, as DNA: TGTGCCAGCACCGCAGGGGCCACTGAAGCTTTCTTT. Full variable domain (rest looked up from reference TRBV5-4 and TRBJ1-1): ETGVTQSPTHLIKTRGQQVTLRCSSQSGHNTVSWYQQALGQGPQFIFQYYREEENGRGNFPPRFSGLQFPNYSSELNVNALELDDSALYLCASTAGATEAFFGQGTRLTVV.

This clonotype was detected a few times. J is TRBJ1-2 and V is TRBV5-1; 9 bases are a match to TRBD1. V gave up 9 bases and J gave up 5 bases; unmatched junction bases: 17. Germline CDR1 is SGHRS and CDR2 is YFSETQ. The CDR3 covers 16 residues. CDR3 in DNA: TGCGCCACCGGCCCGGGACAGGGAAGCGCCCAATATGGCTACACCTTC. It translates to CATGPGQGSAQYGYTF.

This clonotype was picked up a small number of times. The CDR3 nucleotides are TGTGCCAGCAGTTTACAAGCGGGGGGCCTCACAGATACGCAGTATTTT. This gives the protein CASSLQAGGLTDTQYF. The V call is TRBV6-4, the J call TRBJ2-3; 9 bases match TRBD2. Trimming cost V 5 bases and J 2 bases; bases outside gene matches: 8. Germline assignment: CDR1 MRHNA and CDR2 SNTAGT. The CDR3 is 16 residues long.

This clonotype has only a few counts. This chain links TRBV2 with TRBJ1-5; D is uncertain. The V end lost 6 bases, the J end lost 9 bases, and 12 bases lay between the germline ends. CDR3 length equals 12 residues. The germline CDR1 and CDR2 sequences are SNHLY and FYNNEI. CDR3 protein: CASSELGRPQHF. The CDR3 nucleotides read TGTGCCAGCAGCGAACTAGGGAGGCCCCAGCATTTT.

The rearrangement joins TRBV5-4 to TRBJ2-1, with 10 bases fitting TRBD2. Trimming cost V 1 base and J 7 bases; bases outside gene matches: 11. The CDR3 is 17 amino acids. The germline V gene encodes CDR1 SGHNT and CDR2 YYREEE (reference sequence). CDR3 sequence (DNA): TGTGCCAGCAGCTTGATGCTTCTAGCGGGAGAGGTGAATGAGCAGTTCTTC. It codes for CASSLMLLAGEVNEQFF.

This clonotype came up many times. V is TRBV6-1 and J is TRBJ2-7, with 13 bases lining up with TRBD2. Germline V lookup: CDR1 MNHNS, CDR2 SASEGT. The CDR3 contains 13 residues. V lost 10 bases and J lost 5; bases outside the gene matches: 5. The DNA for the CDR3 is TGTGCCACCACAGGACTAGCGGGGGACGAGCAGTACTTC. Its protein product is CATTGLAGDEQYF.

This clonotype was seen a few times. The chain is built from TRBV29-1 and TRBJ1-1; no clear D gene. The V end was cut by 7 bases, the J end by 5 bases, with 20 bases between. Germline CDR1 and CDR2: SQVTM and ANQGSEA. The CDR3 has 14 residues. The chain's CDR3 is CSARTVRGRTEAFF. The CDR3 region has the DNA TGCAGCGCTAGGACCGTTCGGGGAAGAACTGAAGCTTTCTTT.

The chain links TRBV3-1 to TRBJ2-1; tentative D call: TRBD2 (6 bases). The germline CDR1 and CDR2 sequences are LGHDT and YNNKEL (reference sequence). V lost 0 bases, J lost 7 bases, and 13 bases lay in between. The CDR3 spans 15 residues. CDR3 DNA sequence: TGTGCCAGCAGCCAAGAAGGGCTAGGGAGGAATGAGCAGTTCTTC. Its translation is CASSQEGLGRNEQFF.

This clonotype appeared a few times. The genes are TRBV19 and TRBJ1-2, with D possibly being TRBD1 (5 bases). This CDR3 is built from 15 residues. Germline CDR1 LNHDA, CDR2 SQIVND (reference sequence). V was pared by 9 bases and J by 5 bases, with 22 bases between. For the CDR3, the DNA is TGTGCCAGCGCCCAGGCAGGGTCAACGGGGTATGGCTACACCTTC. It is translated as CASAQAGSTGYGYTF.

The genes are TRBV7-2 and TRBJ2-2, with D perhaps matching TRBD1 or TRBD2 (5 bases each). Germline V gene data show CDR1 as SGHTA and CDR2 as FQGNSA. The V end was cut by 4 bases, the J end by 1 base, with 13 bases between. This CDR3 is 16 amino acids long. CDR3 region: CASSSLGRRNTGELFF. The CDR3, as DNA: TGTGCCAGCAGCTCGCTGGGACGTAGGAACACCGGGGAGCTGTTTTTT.

The V call is TRBV12-3 or TRBV12-4, the J call TRBJ2-2; 9 bases align to TRBD1. The V and J ends lost 5 bases and 3 bases, in that order; junction bases with no gene match: 4. The CDR3 is made up of 15 amino acids. In DNA, the CDR3 is TGTGCCAGCAGTCCCGGGACAGGGTACACCGGGGAGCTGTTTTTT. It is translated as CASSPGTGYTGELFF.

The chain joins TRBV7-9 to TRBJ1-1; D may be TRBD1 (5 bases). The CDR3 totals 13 residues. The V end was cut by 5 bases, the J end by 5 bases, with 12 bases between. The germline V gene has CDR1 SEHNR and CDR2 FQNEAQ (reference sequence). CDR3 coding DNA: TGTGCCAGCAGCCCTCCCGGGGGGACTGAAGCTTTCTTT. Translated: CASSPPGGTEAFF.